Included here is one T cell receptor beta chain sequence, with context. Its target is unknown. The data are from a study of beta chain features in type 1 diabetes. Overall study results and limits: In these data, an HLA type influence on TCRB rearrangement remained unresolved.

Every isolated RNA sample was fully reverse transcribed, so sequencing captured expressed TCRB transcripts. Libraries were prepared by immunoSEQ multiplex PCR; TCRdb keeps only in-frame clonotypes and omits some of them. The sample consists of roughly 380,000 clones, less than 20% of them appearing once. This sequence was found in a woman under 30 in good health. The sequenced sample consisted of naive CD4+ T cells from blood.

CDR3 loop: CASRRRTSGSQDEQFF. The CDR3, as DNA: TGTGCCAGCAGGAGACGGACTAGCGGGAGTCAGGATGAGCAGTTCTTC. The chain is built from TRBV11-2 and TRBJ2-1, with TRBD2 matching over 13 bases. Per the germline V gene, CDR1 is SGHAT and CDR2 is FQNNGV. CDR3 length: 16 residues. Unmatched junction bases numbered 10, after V lost 6 bases and J lost 8 bases. Filled out from reference TRBV11-2 and TRBJ2-1, the complete variable domain reads EAGVAQSPRYKIIEKRQSVAFWCNPISGHATLYWYQQILGQGPKLLIQFQNNGVVDDSQLPKDRFSAERLKGVDSTLKIQPAKLEDSAVYLCASRRRTSGSQDEQFFGPGTRLTVL.